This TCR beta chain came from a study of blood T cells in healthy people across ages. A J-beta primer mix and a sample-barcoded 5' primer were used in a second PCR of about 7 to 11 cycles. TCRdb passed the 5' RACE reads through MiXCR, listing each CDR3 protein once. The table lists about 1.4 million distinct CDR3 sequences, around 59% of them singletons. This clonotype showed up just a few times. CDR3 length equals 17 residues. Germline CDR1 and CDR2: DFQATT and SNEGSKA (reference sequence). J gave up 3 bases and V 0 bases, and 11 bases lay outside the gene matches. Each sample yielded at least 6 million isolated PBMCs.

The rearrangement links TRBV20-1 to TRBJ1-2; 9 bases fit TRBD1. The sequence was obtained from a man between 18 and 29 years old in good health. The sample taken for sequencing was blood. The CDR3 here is CSARDARDREEDYGYTF. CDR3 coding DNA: TGCAGTGCTAGAGATGCCAGGGACAGGGAGGAGGACTATGGCTACACCTTC.